This TCR beta chain derives from a study of T-cell reconstitution after alpha-beta-depleted transplantation in children. Library preparation (for TCRbeta) was performed with unique molecular identifiers. TCRdb re-derived calls from the PCR reads in MiXCR, one entry per CDR3 protein. The data hold fewer than 550,000 distinct CDR3 sequences, with roughly an eighth observed a single time. Germline assignment: CDR1 DFQATT and CDR2 SNEGSKA (reference sequence). V lost 1 base, J lost 1 base, and 10 bases lay in between. CDR3 size: 15 residues. The study, taken as a whole, reports: Some patients showed high day-60 TCRbeta diversity, which derived from surviving recipient T cells and thymic progenitors. Counts and diversity of T cells one year after transplant came mostly from newly produced T cells. The study reportedly traced alpha-beta T cells about two months after transplant to several hundred expanded graft clones.

A word on this clonotype: Its antigen is undetermined.

The sequencing here drew on PBMCs, mostly from graft donor cells, taken 180 days after TCRalphabeta/CD19-depleted stem cell transplant. This sequence originates from a female patient aged 2-10 years who had a stem cell transplant for aplastic anemia, so the T cells may come from the graft donor. The chain uses TRBV20-1 and TRBJ2-2; no reliable D call. Written as DNA, the CDR3 is TGCAGTGCTAGAGCCCGGGTGGTGAACACCGGGGAGCTGTTTTTT. The encoded protein is CSARARVVNTGELFF.